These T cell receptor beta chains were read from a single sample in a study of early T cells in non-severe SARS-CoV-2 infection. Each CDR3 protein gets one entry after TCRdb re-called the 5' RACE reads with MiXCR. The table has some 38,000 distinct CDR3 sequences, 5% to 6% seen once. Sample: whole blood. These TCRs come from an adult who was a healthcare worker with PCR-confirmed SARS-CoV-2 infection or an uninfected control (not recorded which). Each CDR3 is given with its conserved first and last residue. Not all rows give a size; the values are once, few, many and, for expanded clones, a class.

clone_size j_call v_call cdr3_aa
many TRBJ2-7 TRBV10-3 CAIRDPRGGEQYF
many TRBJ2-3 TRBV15 CATSRESADSRTDTQYF
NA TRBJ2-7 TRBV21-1 CASSKKRLAGGPDEQYF
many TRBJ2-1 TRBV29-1 CSVEEAAGGPDQFF
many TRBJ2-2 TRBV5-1 CASSLATSNTGELFF
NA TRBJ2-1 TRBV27 CASMSLRMKGRASKDEQFF
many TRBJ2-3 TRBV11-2 CASSLGGGPRGDTQYF
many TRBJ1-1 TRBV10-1 CASSTAGTVNTEAFF
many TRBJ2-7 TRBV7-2 CASSSGNEQYF
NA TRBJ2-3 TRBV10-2 CASSRQTSGLTDTQYF